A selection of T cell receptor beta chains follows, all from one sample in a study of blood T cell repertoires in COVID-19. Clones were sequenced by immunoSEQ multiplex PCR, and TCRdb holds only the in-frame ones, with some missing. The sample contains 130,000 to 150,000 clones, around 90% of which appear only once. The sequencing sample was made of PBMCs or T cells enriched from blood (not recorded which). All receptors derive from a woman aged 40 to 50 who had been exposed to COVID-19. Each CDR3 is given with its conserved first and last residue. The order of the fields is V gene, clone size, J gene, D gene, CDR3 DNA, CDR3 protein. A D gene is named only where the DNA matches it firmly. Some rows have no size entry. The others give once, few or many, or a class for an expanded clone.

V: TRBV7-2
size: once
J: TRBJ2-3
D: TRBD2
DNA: TGTGCCAGCAGCCCCCCGGGACTAGCGGGGGGGGATACGCAGTATTTT
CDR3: CASSPPGLAGGDTQYF

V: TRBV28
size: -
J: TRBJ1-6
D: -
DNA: TGTGCCAGCAGTTGGCAGGGAGGCTCCTATAATTCACCCCTCCACTTT
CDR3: CASSWQGGSYNSPLHF

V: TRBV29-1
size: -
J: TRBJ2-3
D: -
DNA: TGCAGCGTTGGACAGGCAGATACGCAGTATTTT
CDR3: CSVGQADTQYF

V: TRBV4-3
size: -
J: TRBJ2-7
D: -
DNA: TGCGCCAGCAGCCAGGTTCCCTTGGGTAGCGGAGACTACGAGCAGTACTTC
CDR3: CASSQVPLGSGDYEQYF

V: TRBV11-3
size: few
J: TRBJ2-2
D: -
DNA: TGTGCCAGCAGCCCCGGACTCACCGGGGAGCTGTTTTTT
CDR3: CASSPGLTGELFF

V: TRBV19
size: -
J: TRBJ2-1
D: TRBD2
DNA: TGTGCCAGCCGGGGGACTAGCGGGATCGGGTCATACAATGAGCAGTTCTTC
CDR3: CASRGTSGIGSYNEQFF

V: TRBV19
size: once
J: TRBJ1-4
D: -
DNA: TGTGCCAGTAGTAGGGCTGCAACTAATGAAAAACTGTTTTTT
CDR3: CASSRAATNEKLFF

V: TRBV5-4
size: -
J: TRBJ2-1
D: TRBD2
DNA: TGTGCCAGCACCAGCGGGAGGGGATACAATGAGCAGTTCTTC
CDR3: CASTSGRGYNEQFF

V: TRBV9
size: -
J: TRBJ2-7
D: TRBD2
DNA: TGTGCCAGCAGCGGACCATCTAGCGGGGGGGCCTACGAGCAGTACTTC
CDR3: CASSGPSSGGAYEQYF

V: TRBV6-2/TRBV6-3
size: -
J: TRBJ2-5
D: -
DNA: TGTGCCAGCAGTTTCCCCGGACAGACGAGGGATGAGACCCAGTACTTC
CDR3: CASSFPGQTRDETQYF

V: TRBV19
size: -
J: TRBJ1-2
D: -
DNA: TGTGCCAGTATAGGAGGAACTAACTATGGCTACACCTTC
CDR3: CASIGGTNYGYTF

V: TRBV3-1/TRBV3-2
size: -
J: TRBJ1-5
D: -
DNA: TGTGCCAGCAGCCATACTCGGACTGATAATCAGCCCCAGCATTTT
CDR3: CASSHTRTDNQPQHF

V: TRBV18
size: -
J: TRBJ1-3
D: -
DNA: TGTGCCAGCTCACCTTACAGGGATCAACTTTACAGCTCTGGAAACACCATATATTTT
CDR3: CASSPYRDQLYSSGNTIYF

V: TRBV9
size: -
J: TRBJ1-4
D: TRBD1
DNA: TGTGCCAGCAGCGTTAGGACAGGGTTGAGTGAAAAACTGTTTTTT
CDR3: CASSVRTGLSEKLFF

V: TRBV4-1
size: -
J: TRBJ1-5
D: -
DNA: TGCGCCAGCAGCCAAGACAGTAGCAATCAGCCCCAGCATTTT
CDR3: CASSQDSSNQPQHF

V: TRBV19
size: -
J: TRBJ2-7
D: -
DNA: TGTGCCAGTAGTACGAGACAGGCCGAGCAGTACTTC
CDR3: CASSTRQAEQYF

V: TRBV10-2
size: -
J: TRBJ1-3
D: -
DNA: TGCGCCAGCAGTGAGGGGGGGGCATTTGGAAACACCATATATTTT
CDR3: CASSEGGAFGNTIYF

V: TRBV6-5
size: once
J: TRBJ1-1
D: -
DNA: TGTGCCAGCAGTTACTTAGCGGCAACCGGGAGGACTGAAGCTTTCTTT
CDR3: CASSYLAATGRTEAFF

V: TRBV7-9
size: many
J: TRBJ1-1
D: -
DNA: TGTGCCAGCAGCCCAACACAGGAGAGGAACACTGAAGCTTTCTTT
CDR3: CASSPTQERNTEAFF

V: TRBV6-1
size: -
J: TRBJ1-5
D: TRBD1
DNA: TGTGCCAGCAGTGAAACCTGGGACAGGGTTCAACCCCAGCATTTT
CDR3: CASSETWDRVQPQHF

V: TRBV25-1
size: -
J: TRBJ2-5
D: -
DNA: TGTGCCAGCAGTGAATTGGGAGGGGGGGAAGAGACCCAGTACTTC
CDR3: CASSELGGGEETQYF

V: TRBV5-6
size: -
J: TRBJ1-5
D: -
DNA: TGTGCCAGCAGCTTGCAGCTTTCCAGGGTCGATAGCAATCAGCCCCAGCATTTT
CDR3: CASSLQLSRVDSNQPQHF

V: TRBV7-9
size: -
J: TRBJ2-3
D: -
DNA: TGTGCCAGCAGCTTACATCTAGGTGTCACAGATACGCAGTATTTT
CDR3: CASSLHLGVTDTQYF

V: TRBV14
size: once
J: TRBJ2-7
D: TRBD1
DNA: TGTGCCAGCAGCCACAGGGGGTTTGCTTACGAGCAGTACTTC
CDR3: CASSHRGFAYEQYF